This TCR beta chain was profiled in a study of Ad26.COV2.S vaccination and SARS-CoV-2 variants. Repertoires were generated with immunoSEQ multiplex PCR, while TCRdb's copy carries only in-frame clones and drops some. The sample records hundreds of thousands of clones, roughly 90% being singletons. The germline V gene encodes CDR1 MNHNS and CDR2 SASEGT. V lost 0 bases and J lost 2; bases outside the gene matches: 6. The CDR3 length is 16 residues. Noted treatment: over 15 received Ad26.COV2.S at low or high dose, single or two shots; roughly 5 received placebo; per-sample allocation not given. Specimens were obtained on day 63 following the first vaccine or placebo injection.

The material was peripheral blood, obtained in a trial of Ad26.COV2.S vaccine versus placebo. This chain joins TRBV6-1 and TRBJ2-7, with TRBD2 matching 8 bases. The origin of this receptor is a person between 18 and 65 years old who received the Ad26.COV2.S COVID-19 vaccine or a placebo. The CDR3 region has the DNA TGTGCCAGCAGTGAAGCTAGCACTAGCGGAACCTACGAGCAGTACTTC. It encodes CASSEASTSGTYEQYF.